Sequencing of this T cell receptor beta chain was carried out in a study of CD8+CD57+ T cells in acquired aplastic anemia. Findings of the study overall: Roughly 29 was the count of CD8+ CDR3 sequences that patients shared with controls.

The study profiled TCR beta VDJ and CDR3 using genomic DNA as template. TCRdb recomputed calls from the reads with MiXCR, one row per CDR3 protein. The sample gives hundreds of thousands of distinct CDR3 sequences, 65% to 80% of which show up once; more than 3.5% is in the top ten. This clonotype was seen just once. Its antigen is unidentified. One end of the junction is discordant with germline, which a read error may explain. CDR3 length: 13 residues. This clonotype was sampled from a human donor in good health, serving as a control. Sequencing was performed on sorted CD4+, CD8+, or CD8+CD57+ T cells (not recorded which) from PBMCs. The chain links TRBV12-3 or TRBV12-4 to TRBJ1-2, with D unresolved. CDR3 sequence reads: CASTLQELYGYTF. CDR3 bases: TGTGCTAGCACCTTACAAGAACTCTATGGCTACACCTTC.